This T cell receptor (beta chain) was profiled in a study of cytomegalovirus exposure and HLA in healthy donors. Study results and limitations: Later analysis indicated greater clonal expansion among HLA-associated TCR beta chains than among equally common other chains. In a later analysis, common viral pathogens appeared linked to several of the most significant clusters.

Trimming stripped 4 bases from V and 2 bases from J, with 6 bases between. This CDR3 is built from 13 residues. Germline values: CDR1 MNHNS, CDR2 SASEGT. This clone appeared a few times. Its antigen is still unknown. The PCR ran on 60 Vbeta and 13 Jbeta primers. The table came from immunoSEQ multiplex PCR; TCRdb's copy has only in-frame clones and leaves some out. The sample yields roughly 88,000 clones, about three quarters seen once. The source is a man between 25 and 39 years old in good health and CMV-seropositive. The sample was PBMCs. The chain employs TRBV6-1 and TRBJ1-3; no clear D. The CDR3 sequence: CASSVETGNTIYF. The CDR3 DNA reads as TGTGCCAGCAGTGTGGAGACTGGAAACACCATATATTTT.